What follows are 6 T cell receptor beta chains derived from one specimen sequenced in a study of blood T cell repertoires in COVID-19. Clones were sequenced by immunoSEQ multiplex PCR, and TCRdb holds only the in-frame ones, with some missing. The data hold about 300,000 clones, with around 86% observed a single time. What was sequenced was PBMCs or T cells enriched from blood (not recorded which). The receptor source for this set is a woman aged 18-30 years who had recovered from COVID-19.

The CDR3 region is CASSSNPTSGGGYEQYF. CDR3 in DNA: TGCGCCAGCAGCTCCAACCCGACTAGCGGAGGGGGCTACGAGCAGTACTTC. This chain links TRBV5-1 with TRBJ2-7; 9 nucleotides align to TRBD2. Germline CDR1 and CDR2: SGHRS and YFSETQ. The CDR3 is 17 amino acids. V was clipped by 3 bases and J by 3 bases; unmatched bases: 13.

The V gene is TRBV6-5, the J gene TRBJ2-7; 8 bases are shared with TRBD1. The J segment lost 2 bases and the V segment lost 7 bases, leaving 7 bases of the junction unmatched. The length of the CDR3 is 14 residues. Germline assignment: CDR1 MNHEY and CDR2 SVGAGI. The CDR3 reads CASMTTGVTYEQYF. DNA of the CDR3: TGTGCCAGCATGACGACAGGGGTAACCTACGAGCAGTACTTC.

This chain connects TRBV18 to TRBJ2-2; TRBD2 agrees at 10 bases. Germline CDR1 is KGHSH and CDR2 is LQKENI. The CDR3 runs 21 residues. After removal of 0 bases from V and 3 bases from J, the junction contained 16 bases not matched to a gene. For the CDR3, the DNA is TGTGCCAGCTCACCACCGTGGACTAGCGGAATTGGGGGAACCTACACCGGGGAGCTGTTTTTT. Protein: CASSPPWTSGIGGTYTGELFF.

J is TRBJ1-5 and V is TRBV13, with a weak D call TRBD1 (5 bases). This CDR3 has 14 residues. In germline, CDR1 is PRHDT, CDR2 FYEKMQ (reference sequence). The V end lost 8 bases, the J end lost 1 base, and 12 bases lay between the germline ends. The CDR3 sequence: CASGNRGSNQPQHF. CDR3 sequence (DNA): TGTGCCAGCGGCAATAGGGGCAGCAATCAGCCCCAGCATTTT.

The chain has TRBV11-1 and TRBJ2-4, with 8 bases lining up with TRBD2. CDR1 SGHAT and CDR2 FQDESV come from the germline V gene (reference sequence). The CDR3 sequence is 16 residues long. V shed 4 bases, J shed 8 bases, and the junction held 13 bases outside the gene matches. CDR3 loop: CASSSPWGSGNDIQYF. For the CDR3, the DNA is TGTGCCAGCAGCTCCCCTTGGGGTAGCGGGAATGACATTCAGTACTTC.

The gene calls are TRBV15 and TRBJ2-3, with 11 nucleotides matching TRBD2. V shed 9 bases, J shed 2 bases, and the junction held 13 bases outside the gene matches. Germline CDR1 and CDR2: LNHNV and YYDKDF (reference sequence). The CDR3 is 17 residues long. The DNA of the CDR3 is TGTGCCACAAGTGAAGAGCCTAGCGGGGGGACCACAGATACGCAGTATTTT. This codes for CATSEEPSGGTTDTQYF.